This T cell receptor beta chain appears in the sequencing data of a study of T cells in Graves' hyperthyroidism and ophthalmopathy (dated by TCRdb to the late 2010s). For context, the study as a whole: Peripheral blood samples were taken at the time of initial diagnosis, prior to any treatment. To identify TCR V-J signatures that set the groups apart, the researchers used a discovery cohort of about a hundred patients, made up of under 50 with Graves' ophthalmopathy and some 56 with stable Graves' hyperthyroidism. An independent validation cohort of around 20 hyperthyroidism patients and approximately 17 patients who later progressed to ophthalmopathy tested prospective prediction of ophthalmopathy. The approximately 95 discovery patients were divided at random into training and test sets in a 7:3 ratio. Thyroid tissue and blood T-cell repertoires from roughly 6 Graves' hyperthyroidism patients were also compared in the study. After sampling, hyperthyroidism patients received methimazole starting at 30 mg daily, and ophthalmopathy patients received high-dose intravenous methylprednisolone. According to the paper, TCR Vbeta CDR3 sequencing was carried out on approximately 140 peripheral blood samples, which came from approximately 43 ophthalmopathy, around 74 hyperthyroidism and roughly 17 progressor patients.

This clonotype showed up many times. The specificity of this receptor is unknown. No base qualities exist here, and no much larger clone lies one base off it. Graves' hyperthyroidism was defined as stable when no progression to ophthalmopathy occurred over 18 months of follow-up. Hyperthyroidism patients were newly diagnosed, with disease duration under 2 months, and aged 18 to 65 years. Any patient with an uncontrolled infection, another autoimmune disease, pregnancy or lactation was excluded. Clinical symptoms, serum thyroxine and TRAb, thyroid ultrasound, and orbital computed tomography formed the basis for the diagnoses. Ficoll-Paque density gradient centrifugation was used to isolate PBMCs from 10 ml of fresh peripheral blood. Total RNA was extracted with Trizol reagent, and quality was checked on an Agilent 2100 Bioanalyzer. From the cysteine through the phenylalanine, the CDR3 covers 18 amino acids. Of all the DNA, just the CDR3 is kept, 54 bases in frame from base 1. Compared with germline, V lacks 3 bases and J lacks 5 bases; bases without a gene match: 8. CDR1 and CDR2 are drawn from the germline V gene: KGHDR, SFDVKD.

Paper-wide results and their limitations: Blood samples also contained most of the expanded thyroid clonotypes (frequency above 0.001), which suggests that blood repertoires may reflect thyroid immune responses. A model built on a 13 V-J signature distinguished ophthalmopathy from stable hyperthyroidism, reaching about 89% sensitivity and about 81% specificity in cross-validation and 80%/75% in testing. No statistical method was used to fix the sample size in advance, and group allocation was not hidden from the investigators. In validation, progression to ophthalmopathy was predicted by the model with 55% to 71% sensitivity and roughly 76% specificity, a median of approximately 6.5 months before onset.

TCR beta CDR3 regions were amplified from RNA transcripts. The TCR CDR3 was subjected to a first round of RT-PCR using the HTBI primer set and the Qiagen OneStep RT-PCR kit. Libraries were constructed in a second round of multiplex PCR, after which size selection and purification were carried out. Paired-end sequencing of the libraries was performed with 100 bp reads on an Illumina HiSeq2000. The paper's data handling went like this. SOAPnuke was used to process the raw data, throwing out any read that contained adapters or uncalled bases, had a mean Phred below 15, or lacked an exact constant-primer or identifier match. High-quality paired reads were merged with COPE v1.2.5, and unique nucleotide sequences were defined as clonotypes. Clonotypes were aligned to IMGT TRBV, TRBD and TRBJ reference segments using MiTCR v1.1. Analysis was restricted to V-J combinations with a frequency above 0.0001, which covered about 99% of repertoires. The TCS score was defined as the ratio of F50 (clonal expansion) to E x V (chaos), calculated using BLOSUM62-based TCRdist between CDR3 peptides within each V-J. Welch's t-statistics and random forest reduced around 510 V-J features to roughly 13, which were used in a naive Bayes classifier (R e1071). TCRdb reanalyzed the raw reads on its own, using fastp at Q25 for trimming and MiXCR for clone calling, and kept in-frame beta chains. Here each entry gathers all rows of one CDR3 protein and keeps the most common genes and DNA. TCRdb assigned the V and J calls; the authors' analysis was not used. This sample comprises 300,000 to 400,000 distinct CDR3 sequences, about 14% of them detected only once. The ten largest clones add up to around 10% of the sample.

The source is a woman in her sixties with Graves' hyperthyroidism. The chain couples TRBV24-1 to TRBJ2-1, with 14 bases aligning to TRBD2. Source material: blood. The bases read TGTGCCACCAGTGATCACCTGGGACTAGCGGGAGCCCACAATGAGCAGTTCTTC. This is translated as CATSDHLGLAGAHNEQFF.